This T cell receptor beta chain emerged from a study of cytomegalovirus exposure and HLA in healthy donors. Study in general: Approximately 80 million unique TCRs, all from HLA-typed donors, were included in an early release of the data.

In germline, CDR1 is SEHNR, CDR2 FQNEAQ (reference sequence). The ends lost 3 bases at V and 6 bases at J; junction bases unmatched: 9. This CDR3 comprises 15 residues. Notes on this clone: Antigen unknown.

The PCR used 60 Vbeta and 13 Jbeta primers. Generated by immunoSEQ multiplex PCR, the TCRdb table keeps only in-frame clones and is missing some. The sample lists under 200,000 clones, roughly 85% seen once, with roughly an eighth in the top ten. Study-level points and caveats: A link between a missense DCLRE1C variant and TCR beta V- and J-gene trimming emerged from a later analysis. According to an earlier analysis, most TCR beta V segments yielded productive rearrangements about 90% or about 30% of the time. According to a later analysis, donors in an Asian-associated ancestry cluster reportedly had fewer N-insertions than the roughly 640-donor mean.

Sequencing used PBMCs. The chain recombines TRBV7-9 with TRBJ2-3; 7 nucleotides line up with TRBD2. The TCR comes from a man aged 50 to 60 in good health and CMV-seropositive. The DNA of the CDR3 is TGTGCCAGCAGCTTTCCGGGCCCGCGGGGGGATACGCAGTATTTT. Its protein is CASSFPGPRGDTQYF. Based on the CDR3 plus reference TRBV7-9 and TRBJ2-3, the full variable domain is DTGVSQNPRHKITKRGQNVTFRCDPISEHNRLYWYRQTLGQGPEFLTYFQNEAQLEKSRLLSDRFSAERPKGSFSTLEIQRTEQGDSAMYLCASSFPGPRGDTQYFGPGTRLTVL.